This T cell receptor beta chain derives from a study of T cell responses to AZD1222 COVID-19 vaccine (dated by TCRdb to 2020 to 2023). For the wider study: AZD1222 recipients with second doses at about 4 weeks or about 12 weeks were pooled, because spike-specific TCR depth and breadth did not differ between schedules. Trial participants were enrolled by age into subgroups of 18-55, 56-69 and 70-plus years, and around 150, 28 and 57 TCR-sequenced participants, respectively, were included in these subgroups. A total of 233 trial participants underwent TCR sequencing, of whom some 210 received two doses of AZD1222 and around 26 received two doses of the MenACWY control vaccine.

Study-wide findings and limitations: No day 14 peak-response samples were available, so repertoires were characterized only after the peak T cell response. Spike-specific TCR breadth and depth rose significantly after two AZD1222 doses compared with day 0 and with MenACWY recipients. Only a handful of AZD1222 recipients were SARS-CoV-2 seropositive at baseline, limiting conclusions about previously exposed vaccinees. The 56-69-year group was small, and its depth increase did not reach significance, likely because of low power. Most participants were white British and females outnumbered males, and the authors suggested that clonal diversity may have been underestimated. Reportedly, almost half of the unique spike-specific TCRs recognized epitopes lying outside the regions that are mutated in the B.1.351 and B.1.1.7 variants. Vaccine-associated CD4 TCRs spanned the whole spike protein, with dominant responses in regions 160-218 and 743-854.

Worth noting for this clone: This receptor's antigen is unknown. Base quality data are lacking; no much larger clone is found one base away.

The CDR3 regions of human TCRbeta chains were analyzed by immunosequencing. In the paper's pipeline: Repertoire TCRs were checked for matches against a reference library of SARS-CoV-2-specific TCRs that had been generated using the MIRA antigen-specificity platform. Breadth was defined as the fraction of unique TCRs that were SARS-CoV-2-associated, and depth was defined as the fraction of total T cells that were SARS-CoV-2-associated. Each spike-specific TCR was assigned to its reactive spike region and to a CD4 or CD8 class using the MIRA data. Log10-transformed breadth and depth values were compared by one-way ANOVA with Sidak's multiple comparisons tests. TCRdb took over this immuneACCESS table, retaining in-frame rearrangements with V and J assigned. Such tables are incomplete; in checked studies, under half of the missing clones stem from an unresolved V gene, and the remainder is unexplained. V, J and clone size derive from that table, while D and trimming were established from the DNA sequence. This sample gives around 130,000 clones in total; roughly 93% of them show up just once. Around 3.1% of the sample comes from the top ten.

The time point label of this sample denotes: baseline before first vaccination. Vaccinee samples came from UK trials COV001 and COV002, including a single-blind randomized controlled phase 2/3 trial of AZD1222 (ChAdOx1 nCoV-19) in healthy adults. For TCRbeta chain sequencing, PBMC samples from trial participants were taken at day 0 and at day 28 after the second dose. This TCR derives from an adult in good health. The specimen was peripheral blood, collected on day 0 of AZD1222 vaccination.

The DNA sequence follows: TGCGCCAGCAGCCAAGATAGTGGGACTAGTAGACAGTATTTT. This is translated as CASSQDSGTSRQYF. Rearrangement joined TRBV4-1 to TRBJ2-3; 8 junctional bases match TRBD2. According to the germline V gene, CDR1 reads MGHRA and CDR2 reads YSYEKL. From the cysteine up to the phenylalanine, the CDR3 has a length of 14 residues. The only DNA kept is the CDR3, 42 bases in frame from the first base. V is trimmed back by 0 bases and J by 12 bases, and the junction contains 8 bases that no gene match accounts for.